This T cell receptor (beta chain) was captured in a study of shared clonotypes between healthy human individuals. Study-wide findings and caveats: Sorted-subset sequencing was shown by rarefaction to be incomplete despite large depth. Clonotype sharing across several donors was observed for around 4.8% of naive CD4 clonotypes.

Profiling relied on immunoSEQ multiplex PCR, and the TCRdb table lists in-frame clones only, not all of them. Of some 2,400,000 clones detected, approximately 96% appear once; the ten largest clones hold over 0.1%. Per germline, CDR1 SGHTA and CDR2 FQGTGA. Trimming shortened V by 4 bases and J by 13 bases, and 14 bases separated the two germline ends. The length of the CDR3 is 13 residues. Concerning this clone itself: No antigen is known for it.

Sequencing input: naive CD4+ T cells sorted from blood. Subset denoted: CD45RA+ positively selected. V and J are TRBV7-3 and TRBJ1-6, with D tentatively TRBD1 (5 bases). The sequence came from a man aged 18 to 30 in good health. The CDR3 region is CASSSGLSTPLHF. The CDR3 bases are TGTGCCAGCAGCTCGGGACTCTCTACGCCCCTCCACTTT.